This passage covers 19 T cell receptor beta chains from one sample sequenced in a study of T cell clones after liver transplantation (dated by TCRdb to about 2019). Receptor amplification or capture employed the immunoSEQ multiplex PCR assay. TCRdb retrieved this table from immuneACCESS and kept in-frame rearrangements only. Not all clones are present; in checked studies, unresolved V genes account for under half, and no reason is known for the remainder. The sample table contains roughly 70,000 clones; only one count was recorded for about nine tenths of them. The top ten hold roughly 2.5% of the sample. The meaning of the sample's time point label: pre-transplant. Sequenced material: CD4+ T cells from blood, taken before liver transplant. The origin of the receptors is a human donor who received a liver transplant.

The rearrangement joins TRBV15 to TRBJ2-3, with 7 bases that match TRBD2. CDR3 length: 13 residues. CDR1 and CDR2 from the germline V gene are LNHNV and YYDKDF (reference sequence). V was clipped by 0 bases and J by 6 bases; unmatched bases: 0. The CDR3 loop reads CATSRELADTQYF. The DNA for the CDR3 is TGTGCCACCAGCAGAGAACTAGCGGATACGCAGTATTTT.

This clone occurred once. The V gene is TRBV29-1, the J gene TRBJ2-7; D might be TRBD2 (6 bases). The CDR3 spans 13 residues. Germline lookup yields CDR1 SQVTM and CDR2 ANQGSEA. V shed 5 bases and J shed 4 bases, with 15 bases lying between them. The CDR3 loop reads CSVLIAVSYEQYF. In DNA form, the CDR3 reads TGCAGCGTTTTGATAGCGGTCTCATACGAGCAGTACTTC.

V gene TRBV7-9 combines with J gene TRBJ2-3, with D unresolved. Per germline, CDR1 SEHNR and CDR2 FQNEAQ (reference sequence). The ends were cut back, 5 bases at V and 3 bases at J, with 6 bases in the middle. CDR3 size: 12 residues. This chain's CDR3 is CASSQSTDTQYF. The CDR3 DNA reads TGTGCCAGCAGCCAAAGTACAGATACGCAGTATTTT. The complete variable domain, with remaining parts taken from reference TRBV7-9 and TRBJ2-3, reads DTGVSQNPRHKITKRGQNVTFRCDPISEHNRLYWYRQTLGQGPEFLTYFQNEAQLEKSRLLSDRFSAERPKGSFSTLEIQRTEQGDSAMYLCASSQSTDTQYFGPGTRLTVL.

The genes are TRBV5-8 and TRBJ1-5, with TRBD1 identical over 8 bases. Germline V CDR1 and CDR2: SGHTS, YDEGEE. The trim removed 2 bases at V and 9 bases at J, leaving 13 bases unmatched. The CDR3 covers 16 residues. The DNA of the CDR3 is TGTGCCAGCAGCTTCGCATCAGGACAGGGTAAATGGCCCCAGCATTTT. Its protein is CASSFASGQGKWPQHF.

The chain has TRBV2 and TRBJ2-2; D is ambiguous. The CDR3 length is 13 residues. V dropped 2 bases and J dropped 4 bases, with 5 bases sitting between them. CDR1 and CDR2 from the germline V gene are SNHLY and FYNNEI. CDR3 amino acids: CASSETSTGELFF. The CDR3, as DNA: TGTGCCAGCAGTGAAACTTCCACCGGGGAGCTGTTTTTT.

J is TRBJ2-1 and V is TRBV5-4; perhaps D is TRBD1 or TRBD2 (5 bases each). The V and J ends lost 6 bases and 0 bases respectively, with 13 bases between them. The germline V gene encodes CDR1 SGHNT and CDR2 YYREEE (reference sequence). The CDR3 totals 15 residues. CDR3 sequence: CASTRDRSSYNEQFF. The CDR3 nucleotides are TGTGCCAGCACCCGGGACCGGAGCTCCTACAATGAGCAGTTCTTC.

The gene calls are TRBV9 and TRBJ2-7, with D possibly TRBD2 on 6 matching bases. V lost 1 base and J lost 0, with 8 bases in between. Germline V gene lookup returns CDR1 SGDLS and CDR2 YYNGEE. This CDR3 contains 14 residues. The CDR3 region is CASSVTGASYEQYF. CDR3 coding DNA: TGTGCCAGCAGCGTAACGGGAGCCTCCTACGAGCAGTACTTC.

This clone came up once. The J gene is TRBJ1-1, the V gene TRBV5-4, with D hard to call. This CDR3 has 15 amino acids. The germline CDR1 and CDR2 sequences are SGHNT and YYREEE (reference sequence). The V end lost 2 bases, the J end lost 5 bases, and 16 bases lay between the germline ends. DNA for the CDR3: TGTGCCAGCAGCTTAGAGCACATTCGAGGTACTGAAGCTTTCTTT. Amino acids: CASSLEHIRGTEAFF. Complete variable domain (other parts from reference TRBV5-4 and TRBJ1-1): ETGVTQSPTHLIKTRGQQVTLRCSSQSGHNTVSWYQQALGQGPQFIFQYYREEENGRGNFPPRFSGLQFPNYSSELNVNALELDDSALYLCASSLEHIRGTEAFFGQGTRLTVV.

CDR3 protein: CASSLGLAGAGGQETQYF. The DNA of the CDR3 is TGTGCCAGCAGCCTGGGACTAGCGGGAGCGGGGGGGCAAGAGACCCAGTACTTC. The chain has TRBV7-6 and TRBJ2-5; 14 nucleotides agree with TRBD2. Germline CDR1 is SGHVS and CDR2 is FNYEAQ. J lost 2 bases, V lost 5 bases, and 10 bases had no gene match. This CDR3 spans 18 amino acids.

By sample share, this clone is medium-sized. The chain links TRBV5-5 to TRBJ1-1; D gene unclear. The V gene lost 1 base and the J gene lost 0 bases, with 7 bases spanning the gap. Per germline, CDR1 SGHKS and CDR2 YYEKEE (reference sequence). The CDR3 sequence is 14 residues long. The CDR3 region has the DNA TGTGCCAGCAGCTTGACGGGAATGAACACTGAAGCTTTCTTT. Protein product: CASSLTGMNTEAFF.

This clone was seen a few times. The V gene is TRBV6-1, the J gene TRBJ1-2; D unresolved. CDR3 length: 13 residues. Trimming stripped 6 bases from V and 2 bases from J, with 10 bases between. The germline V gene encodes CDR1 MNHNS and CDR2 SASEGT. CDR3 sequence reads: CASSRNPNYGYTF. For the CDR3, the DNA is TGTGCCAGCAGCCGGAATCCAAACTATGGCTACACCTTC.

The CDR3 bases are TGTGCCAGGCTGGGACAGGGCGTCGGAAGCTCCTACGAGCAGTACTTC. Its translation is CARLGQGVGSSYEQYF. This chain connects TRBV5-3 to TRBJ2-7; 9 nucleotides match TRBD1. TRBV5-3 is an open reading frame, and its role is uncertain. V shed 8 bases and J 0 bases; nucleotides not matched to a gene: 12. CDR3 size: 16 residues.

The chain has TRBV15 and TRBJ2-3; 13 bases are a match to TRBD2. The CDR3 has 16 residues. J was trimmed by 5 bases and V by 3 bases; bases with no gene match: 5. Germline assignment: CDR1 LNHNV and CDR2 YYDKDF (reference sequence). CDR3 DNA sequence: TGTGCCACCAGCAGCGGACTAGCGGGAGTGATAGATACGCAGTATTTT. It codes for CATSSGLAGVIDTQYF.

This clone was found once. This chain's CDR3 is CASSSITYEQYF. The CDR3 region has the DNA TGTGCCAGCAGTTCCATAACCTACGAGCAGTACTTC. The chain is built from TRBV11-3 and TRBJ2-7; D uncertain. This CDR3 has 12 residues. The V gene's germline CDR1 is SGHNT and CDR2 YENEEA. V was shortened by 6 bases and J by 2 bases, with 8 bases between the two germline ends. Supplemented by reference TRBV11-3 and TRBJ2-7, the full variable domain reads EAGVVQSPRYKIIEKKQPVAFWCNPISGHNTLYWYLQNLGQGPELLIRYENEEAVDDSQLPKDRFSAERLKGVDSTLKIQPAELGDSAVYLCASSSITYEQYFGPGTRLTVT.

The V call is TRBV6-5, the J call TRBJ2-7; 7 bases align to TRBD1. With V trimmed by 6 bases and J by 2 bases, 10 bases remained unmatched. Germline values: CDR1 MNHEY, CDR2 SVGAGI. The CDR3 covers 15 residues. The CDR3 is CASRRGQDQPYEQYF. CDR3 nucleotides: TGTGCCAGCAGGAGGGGGCAGGATCAGCCCTACGAGCAGTACTTC.

The J gene is TRBJ2-2, the V gene TRBV10-3; 8 bases are shared with TRBD2. The CDR3 has 17 residues. Germline loops: CDR1 ENHRY, CDR2 SYGVKD. V gave up 3 bases and J gave up 0 bases; unmatched junction bases: 6. The CDR3 nucleotides read TGTGCCATCAGTGAAACGGGAGGGATATCGAACACCGGGGAGCTGTTTTTT. The encoded protein is CAISETGGISNTGELFF.

The chain uses TRBV6-6 and TRBJ2-2, with TRBD1 matching over 9 bases. V was clipped by 6 bases and J by 6 bases; unmatched bases: 5. This CDR3 is built from 14 residues. Germline lookup yields CDR1 MNHNY and CDR2 SVGAGI (reference sequence). CDR3 in amino acids: CASSLTGGAGELFF. The CDR3 coding sequence is TGTGCCAGCAGCCTAACAGGGGGCGCCGGGGAGCTGTTTTTT.

The chain carries TRBV27 and TRBJ2-5; the D gene is possibly TRBD2 (6 bases). With 5 bases removed from V and 3 bases from J, the gap between germline ends came to 19 bases. CDR1 is MNHEY and CDR2 is SMNVEV in the germline V gene (reference sequence). The CDR3 length is 16 residues. The CDR3 loop is CASSDGSGVRKETQYF. CDR3 DNA: TGTGCCAGCAGTGACGGATCGGGAGTCCGTAAAGAGACCCAGTACTTC.

This rearrangement joins TRBV25-1 to TRBJ1-4, with 9 positions matching TRBD1. V lost 2 bases to trimming and J lost 8 bases; unmatched junction nucleotides: 6. This CDR3 has 15 amino acids. Germline V gene sequence: CDR1 MGHDK, CDR2 SYGVNS. CDR3 protein: CASSEGQGWGEKLFF. The CDR3 DNA follows: TGTGCCAGCAGTGAAGGACAGGGGTGGGGAGAAAAACTGTTTTTT.